The following is a TCR beta chain sequence with its context. Antigen: not known. Autoimmune disease history or systemic immunosuppression led to patient exclusion. Per germline, CDR1 KGHSH and CDR2 LQKENI. Trimming removed 2 bases from V and 0 bases from J, with 4 bases in between. The CDR3 spans 14 residues. The data were obtained in a study of OX40 agonist ivuxolimab in advanced cancers. For the study at large: People in dose escalation had one of these cancers: hepatocellular carcinoma, melanoma, renal cell or head and neck cancer.

Sequenced by immunoSEQ multiplex PCR; TCRdb stores in-frame clones only, minus some. Of tens of thousands of clones in the sample, 65% to 90% were seen once. Notes on the study in general: CD8+ T cells (on average) carried more expanded clones than CD4+ T cells.

Material: CD4+ or CD8+ T cells sorted from blood, obtained in a trial of the OX40 agonist ivuxolimab. The receptor's source is an adult with an advanced solid tumor such as melanoma, head and neck, liver or kidney cancer. The V and J genes are TRBV18 and TRBJ2-2; D is unclear. CDR3 amino acids: CASSPGSNTGELFF. The CDR3 DNA sequence: TGTGCCAGCTCACCAGGGTCGAACACCGGGGAGCTGTTTTTT.